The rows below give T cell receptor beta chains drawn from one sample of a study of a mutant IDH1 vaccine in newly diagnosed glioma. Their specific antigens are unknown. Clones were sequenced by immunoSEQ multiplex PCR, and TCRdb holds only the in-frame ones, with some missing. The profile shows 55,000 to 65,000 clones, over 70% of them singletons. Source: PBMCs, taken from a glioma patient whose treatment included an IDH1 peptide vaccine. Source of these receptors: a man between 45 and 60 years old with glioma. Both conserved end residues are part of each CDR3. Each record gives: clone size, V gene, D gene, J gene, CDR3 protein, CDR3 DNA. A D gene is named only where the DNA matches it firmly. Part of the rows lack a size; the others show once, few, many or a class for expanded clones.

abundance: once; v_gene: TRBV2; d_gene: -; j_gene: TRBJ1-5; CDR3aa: CASRSGPNSNQPQHF; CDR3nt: TGTGCCAGCAGGTCGGGCCCCAATAGCAATCAGCCCCAGCATTTT
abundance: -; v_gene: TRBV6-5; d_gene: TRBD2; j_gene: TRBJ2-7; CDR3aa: CASRALAGGQYF; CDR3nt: TGTGCCAGCCGGGCCTTAGCGGGGGGTCAGTACTTC
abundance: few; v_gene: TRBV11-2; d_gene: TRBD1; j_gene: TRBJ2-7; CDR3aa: CASRERQGRWSWQYF; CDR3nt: TGTGCCAGCAGGGAAAGACAGGGAAGATGGTCCTGGCAGTACTTC
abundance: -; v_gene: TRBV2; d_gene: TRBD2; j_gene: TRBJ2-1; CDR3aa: CASSLSGGGHNEQFF; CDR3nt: TGTGCCAGCAGTCTTAGCGGGGGGGGGCACAATGAGCAGTTCTTC
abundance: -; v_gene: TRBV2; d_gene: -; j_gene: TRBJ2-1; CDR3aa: CASSQLGEQFF; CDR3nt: TGTGCCAGCAGTCAACTCGGGGAGCAGTTCTTC
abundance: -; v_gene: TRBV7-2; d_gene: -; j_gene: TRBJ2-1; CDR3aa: CASSTTYNEQFF; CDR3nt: TGTGCCAGCAGCACCACGTACAATGAGCAGTTCTTC
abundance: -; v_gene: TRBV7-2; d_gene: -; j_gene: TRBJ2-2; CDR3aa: CASTLGPTGELFF; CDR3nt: TGTGCCAGCACTCTAGGGCCGACCGGGGAGCTGTTTTTT
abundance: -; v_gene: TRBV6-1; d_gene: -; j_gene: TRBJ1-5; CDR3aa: CASSEAGVQPQHF; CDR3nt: TGTGCCAGCAGTGAAGCGGGGGTTCAGCCCCAGCATTTT
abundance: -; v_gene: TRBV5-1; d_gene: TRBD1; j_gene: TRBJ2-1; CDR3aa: CASSLEGQGSYNEQFF; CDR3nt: TGCGCCAGCAGCTTGGAGGGACAGGGAAGCTACAATGAGCAGTTCTTC
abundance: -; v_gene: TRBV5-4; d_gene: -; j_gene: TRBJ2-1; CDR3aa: CASSLATSAYNEQFF; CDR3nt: TGTGCCAGCAGCTTGGCTACAAGCGCCTACAATGAGCAGTTCTTC
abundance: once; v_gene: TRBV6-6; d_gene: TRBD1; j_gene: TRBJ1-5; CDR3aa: CASGTGGNQPQHF; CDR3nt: TGTGCCAGCGGGACAGGGGGCAATCAGCCCCAGCATTTT
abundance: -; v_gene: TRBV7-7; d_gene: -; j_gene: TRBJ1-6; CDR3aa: CASGVLNSPLHF; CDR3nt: TGTGCTAGCGGTGTTTTAAATTCACCCCTCCACTTT
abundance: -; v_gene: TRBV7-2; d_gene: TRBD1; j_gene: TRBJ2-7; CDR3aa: CASSQGDRTYEQYF; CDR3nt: TGTGCCAGCAGCCAGGGGGACAGAACCTACGAGCAGTACTTC
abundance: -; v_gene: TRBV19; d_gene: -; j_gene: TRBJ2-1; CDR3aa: CASSTGRRESYNEQFF; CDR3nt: TGTGCCAGTAGTACCGGTCGGAGGGAATCCTACAATGAGCAGTTCTTC
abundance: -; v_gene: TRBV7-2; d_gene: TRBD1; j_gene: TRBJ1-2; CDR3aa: CASSSTVTGQGYTF; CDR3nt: TGTGCCAGCAGCTCCACAGTGACAGGGCAAGGCTACACCTTC
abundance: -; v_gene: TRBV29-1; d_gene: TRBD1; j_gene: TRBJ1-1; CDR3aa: CSVEVPGQGDTEAFF; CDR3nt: TGCAGCGTTGAAGTGCCGGGACAGGGGGACACTGAAGCTTTCTTT
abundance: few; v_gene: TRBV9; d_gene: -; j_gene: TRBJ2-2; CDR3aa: CASSAQGYGELFF; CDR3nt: TGTGCCAGCAGCGCCCAGGGTTACGGGGAGCTGTTTTTT
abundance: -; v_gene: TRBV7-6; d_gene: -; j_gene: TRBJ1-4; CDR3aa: CASSLKDSNEKLFF; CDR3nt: TGTGCCAGCAGTCTTAAGGACAGTAATGAAAAACTGTTTTTT
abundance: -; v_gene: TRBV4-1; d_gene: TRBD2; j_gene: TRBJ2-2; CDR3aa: CASRLAGGRTGELFF; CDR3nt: TGCGCCAGCCGTCTCGCGGGGGGGCGCACCGGGGAGCTGTTTTTT
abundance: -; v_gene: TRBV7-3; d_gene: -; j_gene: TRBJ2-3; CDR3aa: CASSLRGRATDTQYF; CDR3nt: TGTGCCAGCAGCTTACGGGGCAGGGCTACAGATACGCAGTATTTT
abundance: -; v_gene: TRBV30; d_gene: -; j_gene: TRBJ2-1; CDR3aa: CAWTRDIAEQFF; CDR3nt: TGTGCCTGGACTAGGGACATTGCTGAGCAGTTCTTC
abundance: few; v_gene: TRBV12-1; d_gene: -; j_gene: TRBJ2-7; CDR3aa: CATLSEGDEQYF; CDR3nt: TGTGCCACCCTATCGGAAGGGGACGAGCAGTACTTC
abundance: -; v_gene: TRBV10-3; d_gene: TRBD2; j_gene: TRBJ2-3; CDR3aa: CAISESLAGGTDTQYF; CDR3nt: TGTGCCATCAGTGAGTCGTTAGCGGGGGGCACAGATACGCAGTATTTT
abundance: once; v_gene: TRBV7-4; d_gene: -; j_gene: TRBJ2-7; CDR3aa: CASSIPGHHCYEQYF; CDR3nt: TGTGCCAGCAGCATTCCGGGACACCACTGTTACGAGCAGTACTTC
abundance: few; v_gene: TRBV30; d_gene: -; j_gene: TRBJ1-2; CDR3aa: CAWSVGPDGYTF; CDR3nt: TGTGCCTGGAGTGTGGGCCCGGACGGCTACACCTTC